The 3 T cell receptor beta chains presented below share a single source sample, sequenced in a study of cytomegalovirus exposure and HLA in healthy donors. PCR employed 60 Vbeta and 13 Jbeta primers. Sequencing was performed with immunoSEQ multiplex PCR; in TCRdb, only in-frame clones are kept and a portion is missing. This sample's table reports tens of thousands of clones. Sequencing input: PBMCs. These TCRs come from a man aged 50 to 60 in good health and CMV-seropositive.

The DNA of the CDR3 is TGCGCCAGCAGGGGACTAGCGGGAGAAATCGGGGAGCTGTTTTTT. This sequence encodes CASRGLAGEIGELFF. The chain uses TRBV5-1 and TRBJ2-2; 14 nucleotides agree with TRBD2. V dropped 5 bases and J dropped 7; count of bases not matched to a gene: 4. The CDR3 consists of 15 residues. The germline V gene has CDR1 SGHRS and CDR2 YFSETQ.

This chain joins TRBV30 and TRBJ2-2; D possibly corresponds to TRBD2 (5 bases). Trimming pared 6 bases from V and 0 bases from J, leaving 14 bases between. CDR1 and CDR2 (germline): GTSNPN, SVGIG (reference sequence). CDR3 length equals 15 residues. The CDR3 here is CACIPAESNTGELFF. The DNA of the CDR3 is TGTGCCTGTATTCCAGCGGAGTCGAACACCGGGGAGCTGTTTTTT. Full variable domain (missing parts from reference TRBV30 and TRBJ2-2): SQTIHQWPATLVQPVGSPLSLECTVEGTSNPNLYWYRQAAGRGLQLLFYSVGIGQISSEVPQNLSASRPQDRQFILSSKKLLLSDSGFYLCACIPAESNTGELFFGEGSRLTVL.

CDR3 DNA: TGTGCCTGGAGTGTACGGGGGGTGATCTATGGCTACACCTTC. Its translation: CAWSVRGVIYGYTF. The chain uses TRBV30 and TRBJ1-2, with D possibly TRBD1 on 5 matching bases. This CDR3 is built from 14 residues. Germline V gene data show CDR1 as GTSNPN and CDR2 as SVGIG (reference sequence). Trimming took 0 bases from V and 4 from J, leaving 12 bases between them.